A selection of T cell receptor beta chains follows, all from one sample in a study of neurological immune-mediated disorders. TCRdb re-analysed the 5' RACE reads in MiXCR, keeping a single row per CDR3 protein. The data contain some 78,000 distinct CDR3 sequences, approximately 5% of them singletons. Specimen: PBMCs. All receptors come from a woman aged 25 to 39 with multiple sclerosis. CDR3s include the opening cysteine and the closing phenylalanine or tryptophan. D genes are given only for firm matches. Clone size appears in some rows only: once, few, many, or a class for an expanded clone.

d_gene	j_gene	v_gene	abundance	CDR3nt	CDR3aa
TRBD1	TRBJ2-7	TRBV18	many	TGTGCCAGCTCACTCCTCGGACAGGGTCCCGTATCCTACGAGCAGTACTTC	CASSLLGQGPVSYEQYF
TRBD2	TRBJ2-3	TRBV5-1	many	TGCGCCAGCAACCTCGGGGGGGCCACCACAGATACGCAGTATTTT	CASNLGGATTDTQYF
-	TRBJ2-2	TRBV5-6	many	TGTGCCAGCAGCGGGGGTTTAAGGACCGGGGAGCTGTTTTTT	CASSGGLRTGELFF
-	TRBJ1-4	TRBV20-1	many	TGCAGTGCTAGGATCCTATGGGGTTCTAATGAAAAACTGTTTTTT	CSARILWGSNEKLFF
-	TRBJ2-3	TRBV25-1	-	TGTGCCAGCAGTGTAACCGGACAGAGGCAGGGAGATACGCAGTATTTT	CASSVTGQRQGDTQYF
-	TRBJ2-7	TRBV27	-	TGTGCCAGCAGTTTGGCCCCGGGACTGGGGAACGAGCAGTACTTC	CASSLAPGLGNEQYF
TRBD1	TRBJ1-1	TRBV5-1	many	TGCGCCAGCAGCTCTAGGACAGGGGGCAACACTGAAGCTTTCTTT	CASSSRTGGNTEAFF
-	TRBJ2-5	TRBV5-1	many	TGCGCCAGCAAGTCGGGCCAAGAGACCCAGTACTTC	CASKSGQETQYF
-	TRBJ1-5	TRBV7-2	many	TGTGCCAGCAGCTTATCGGGGAACAATCAGCCCCAGCATTTT	CASSLSGNNQPQHF
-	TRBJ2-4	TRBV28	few	TGTGCCAGCAGTACCCGCAAGGGCAAAAACATTCAGTACTTC	CASSTRKGKNIQYF
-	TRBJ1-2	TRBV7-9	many	TGTGCCAGCAGCTTAGGAGGGGACTATGGCTACACCTTC	CASSLGGDYGYTF
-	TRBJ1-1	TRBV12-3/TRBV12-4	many	TGTGCCAGCAGTCCTACAGGACCGAACACTGAAGCTTTCTTT	CASSPTGPNTEAFF
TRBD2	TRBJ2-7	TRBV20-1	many	TGCAGTGCTCTCTGGACTAGCGGTACCTACGAGCAGTACTTC	CSALWTSGTYEQYF
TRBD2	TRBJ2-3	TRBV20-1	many	TGCAGTGCTAGAGCGGGAGCGGGAAGCACAGATACGCAGTATTTT	CSARAGAGSTDTQYF
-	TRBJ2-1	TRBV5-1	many	TGCGCCAGCAGCTTGGCGTCAGGGACCTACAATGAGCAGTTCTTC	CASSLASGTYNEQFF
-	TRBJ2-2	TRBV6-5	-	TGTGCCAGCAGTTCGCTACCCGGGGAGCTGTTTTTT	CASSSLPGELFF
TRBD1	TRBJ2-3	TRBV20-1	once	TGCAGTGCTAAGTTGGGACAGGGGGCAGCTACGCAGTATTTT	CSAKLGQGAATQYF
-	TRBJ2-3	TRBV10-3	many	TGTGCCATCAGTGAAGTCGGGGGACCGGATACGCAGTATTTT	CAISEVGGPDTQYF
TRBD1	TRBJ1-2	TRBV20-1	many	TGCAGTGCTACAGAGGGGGCGGGAGGCTACACCTTC	CSATEGAGGYTF
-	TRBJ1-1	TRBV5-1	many	TGCGCCAGCAGCTTGGGTACGGGGAACACTGAAGCTTTCTTT	CASSLGTGNTEAFF
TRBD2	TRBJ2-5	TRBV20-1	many	TGCAGTGCTAGTCCCCTAGCGGGGTGGCAGGAGACCCAGTACTTC	CSASPLAGWQETQYF
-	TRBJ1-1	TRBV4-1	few	TGCGCCAGCAGCCAAGATTACCCGGACACTGAAGCTTTCTTT	CASSQDYPDTEAFF
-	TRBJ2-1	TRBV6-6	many	TGTGCCAGCTGGACAGACTACAATGAGCAGTTCTTC	CASWTDYNEQFF
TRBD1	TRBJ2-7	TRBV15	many	TGTGCCACCAGCCGGGGGACAGGGGGCTACGAGCAGTACTTC	CATSRGTGGYEQYF
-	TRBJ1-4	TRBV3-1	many	TGTGCCAGCAGCCAGGGGGCGCATTCTGAAAAACTGTTTTTT	CASSQGAHSEKLFF
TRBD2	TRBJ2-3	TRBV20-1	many	TGCAGTGCTAGAATAACTCTAGCGGGGAGGTTCACAGATACGCAGTATTTT	CSARITLAGRFTDTQYF
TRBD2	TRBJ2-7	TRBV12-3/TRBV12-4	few	TGTGCCAGCAGTCCCCGGGAGGGGGAGCAGTACTTC	CASSPREGEQYF
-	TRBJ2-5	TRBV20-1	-	TGCAGTGCTAGCCCGGACCCCCAAGAGACCCAGTACTTC	CSASPDPQETQYF
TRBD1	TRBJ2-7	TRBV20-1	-	TGCAGTGCAACAAGGGACAGCTCCTACGAGCAGTACTTC	CSATRDSSYEQYF
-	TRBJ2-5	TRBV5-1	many	TGCGCCAGCAGCCCGGCGGTTTTCCAAGAGACCCAGTACTTC	CASSPAVFQETQYF
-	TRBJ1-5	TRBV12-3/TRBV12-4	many	TGTGCCAGCAGTCCCCAACAGGATCAGCCCCAGCATTTT	CASSPQQDQPQHF
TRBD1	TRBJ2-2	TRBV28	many	TGTGCCAGCAGTCCGGGACAGTTGGTCGTAGAGCTGTTTTTT	CASSPGQLVVELFF
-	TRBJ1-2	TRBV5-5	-	TGTGCCAGCAGTCTTGGGAATGAGGGCGGCTACACCTTC	CASSLGNEGGYTF
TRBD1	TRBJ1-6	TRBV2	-	TGTGCCAGCAGTGAATGGTGGGACAGGGGAGAGGCTAATAATTCACCCCTCCACTTT	CASSEWWDRGEANNSPLHF
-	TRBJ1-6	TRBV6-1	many	TGTGCCAGCAGTGAAAGAGATAATTCACCCCTCCACTTT	CASSERDNSPLHF
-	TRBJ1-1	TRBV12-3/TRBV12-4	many	TGTGCCAGCAGTTTCTCGGACACTGAAGCTTTCTTT	CASSFSDTEAFF
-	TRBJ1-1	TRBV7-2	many	TGTGCCAGCAGCTTGAGCTGGAACACTGAAGCTTTCTTT	CASSLSWNTEAFF
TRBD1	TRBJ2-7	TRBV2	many	TGTGCCAGCAGTGAGGGGACAGGGTACGAGCAGTACTTC	CASSEGTGYEQYF
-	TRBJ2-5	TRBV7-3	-	TGTGCCAGCAGCCCAGGTCTCTCTCCGGGGGGCCCGGGGGAGACCCAGTACTTC	CASSPGLSPGGPGETQYF